This T cell receptor (beta chain) appears in the sequencing data of a study of blood T cells in healthy people across ages. CDR1 SGDLS and CDR2 YYNGEE come from the germline V gene. V shed 2 bases and J shed 2 bases, with 13 bases lying between them. The CDR3 sequence is 15 residues long. PCR was performed a second time for roughly 7 to 11 cycles using a sample-barcoded 5' primer and a J-beta primer mix. TCRdb passed the 5' RACE reads through MiXCR, listing each CDR3 protein once. The top ten hold 3% to 4.5% of the sample, which has about 570,000 distinct CDR3 sequences, around a quarter seen once. A further study also used this sample, focusing on T cells of mothers and their children.

This chain links TRBV9 with TRBJ1-2, with D perhaps matching TRBD1 (5 bases). This TCR was sampled from a boy aged 2-9 years in good health. Material: blood. The CDR3 DNA reads TGTGCCAGCAGCGTCGGTGGGGGTTGGAACTATGGCTACACCTTC. Amino acids: CASSVGGGWNYGYTF. Full variable domain (rest looked up from reference TRBV9 and TRBJ1-2): DSGVTQTPKHLITATGQRVTLRCSPRSGDLSVYWYQQSLDQGLQFLIQYYNGEERAKGNILERFSAQQFPDLHSELNLSSLELGDSALYFCASSVGGGWNYGYTFGSGTRLTVV.